The text below deals with one TCR beta chain. The data stem from a study of T cell responses to AZD1222 COVID-19 vaccine. The CDR3 has 11 residues. CDR1 is MNHEY, CDR2 SVGAGI, per germline. Method: immunoSEQ multiplex PCR; TCRdb's copy keeps in-frame clones and lacks some. The sample contains 75,000 to 100,000 clones, 88% of which appear only once. The TCR originated in an adult in good health. This chain uses TRBV6-5 with TRBJ1-2; D ambiguous. Sequenced material: peripheral blood, taken on day 0 of AZD1222 vaccination. The chain's CDR3 is CAAGPRGGYTF. The CDR3 coding sequence is TGTGCAGCGGGCCCCAGAGGTGGCTACACCTTC.